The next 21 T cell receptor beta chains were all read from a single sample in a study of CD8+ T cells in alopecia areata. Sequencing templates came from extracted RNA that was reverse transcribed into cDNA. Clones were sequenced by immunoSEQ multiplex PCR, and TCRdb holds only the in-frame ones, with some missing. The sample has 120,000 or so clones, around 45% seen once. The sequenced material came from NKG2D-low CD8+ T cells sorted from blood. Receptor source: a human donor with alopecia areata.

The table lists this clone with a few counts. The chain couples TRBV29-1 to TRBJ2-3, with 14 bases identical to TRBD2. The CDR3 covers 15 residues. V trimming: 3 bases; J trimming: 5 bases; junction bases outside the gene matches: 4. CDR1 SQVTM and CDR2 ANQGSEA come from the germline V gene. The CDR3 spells CSVDSTSGRVDTQYF. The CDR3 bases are TGCAGCGTTGACTCGACTAGCGGGAGGGTAGATACGCAGTATTTT.

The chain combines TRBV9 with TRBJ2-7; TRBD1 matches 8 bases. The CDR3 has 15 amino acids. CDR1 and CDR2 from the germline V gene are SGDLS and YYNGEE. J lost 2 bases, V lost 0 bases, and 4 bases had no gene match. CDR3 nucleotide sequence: TGTGCCAGCAGCGTAGGGGGGACAGGAACCTACGAGCAGTACTTC. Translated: CASSVGGTGTYEQYF.

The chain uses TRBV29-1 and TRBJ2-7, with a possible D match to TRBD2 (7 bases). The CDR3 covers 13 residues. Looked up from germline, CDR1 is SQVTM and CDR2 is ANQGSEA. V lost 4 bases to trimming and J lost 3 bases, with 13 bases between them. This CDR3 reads CSVGGGPGYEQYF. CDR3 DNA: TGCAGCGTTGGCGGGGGCCCGGGCTACGAGCAGTACTTC.

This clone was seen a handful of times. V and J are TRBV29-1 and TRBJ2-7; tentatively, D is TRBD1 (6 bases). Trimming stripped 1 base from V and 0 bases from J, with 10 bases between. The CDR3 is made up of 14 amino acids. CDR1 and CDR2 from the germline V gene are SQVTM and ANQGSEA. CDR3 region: CSVEGGLGSYEQYF. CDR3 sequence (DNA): TGCAGCGTTGAAGGGGGGCTAGGCTCCTACGAGCAGTACTTC.

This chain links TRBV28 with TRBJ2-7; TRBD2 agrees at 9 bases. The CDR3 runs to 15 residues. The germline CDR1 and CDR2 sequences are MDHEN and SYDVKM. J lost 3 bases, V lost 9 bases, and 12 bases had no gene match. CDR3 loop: CASLSGELAGYEQYF. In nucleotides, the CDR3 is TGTGCCAGTCTTAGCGGCGAACTAGCGGGCTACGAGCAGTACTTC. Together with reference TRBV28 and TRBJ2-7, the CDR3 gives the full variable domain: DVKVTQSSRYLVKRTGEKVFLECVQDMDHENMFWYRQDPGLGLRLIYFSYDVKMKEKGDIPEGYSVSREKKERFSLILESASTNQTSMYLCASLSGELAGYEQYFGPGTRLTVT.

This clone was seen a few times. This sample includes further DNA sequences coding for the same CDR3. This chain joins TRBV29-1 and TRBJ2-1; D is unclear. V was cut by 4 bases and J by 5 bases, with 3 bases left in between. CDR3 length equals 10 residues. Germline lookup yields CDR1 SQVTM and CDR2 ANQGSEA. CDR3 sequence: CSVGNNEQFF. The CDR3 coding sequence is TGCAGCGTTGGAAACAATGAGCAGTTCTTC.

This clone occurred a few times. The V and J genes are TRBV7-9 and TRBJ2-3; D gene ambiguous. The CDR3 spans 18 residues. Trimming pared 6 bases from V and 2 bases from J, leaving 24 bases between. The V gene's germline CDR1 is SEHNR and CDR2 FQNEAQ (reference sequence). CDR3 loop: CASSPGTIDPTPTDTQYF. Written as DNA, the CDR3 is TGTGCCAGCAGTCCCGGAACTATTGATCCTACACCCACAGATACGCAGTATTTT. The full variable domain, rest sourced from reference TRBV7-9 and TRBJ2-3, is DTGVSQNPRHKITKRGQNVTFRCDPISEHNRLYWYRQTLGQGPEFLTYFQNEAQLEKSRLLSDRFSAERPKGSFSTLEIQRTEQGDSAMYLCASSPGTIDPTPTDTQYFGPGTRLTVL.

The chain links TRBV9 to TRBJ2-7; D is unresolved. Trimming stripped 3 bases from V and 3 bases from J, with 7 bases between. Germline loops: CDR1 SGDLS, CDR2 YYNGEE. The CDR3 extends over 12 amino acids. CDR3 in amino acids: CASSAGGYEQYF. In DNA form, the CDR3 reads TGTGCCAGCAGCGCCGGTGGCTACGAGCAGTACTTC.

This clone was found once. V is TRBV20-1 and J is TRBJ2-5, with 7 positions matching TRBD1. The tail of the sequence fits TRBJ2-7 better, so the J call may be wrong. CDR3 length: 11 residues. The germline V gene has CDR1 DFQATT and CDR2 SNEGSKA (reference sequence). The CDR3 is CSARDSYEQYF. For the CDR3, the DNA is TGCAGTGCCCGGGACAGCTACGAGCAGTACTTC.

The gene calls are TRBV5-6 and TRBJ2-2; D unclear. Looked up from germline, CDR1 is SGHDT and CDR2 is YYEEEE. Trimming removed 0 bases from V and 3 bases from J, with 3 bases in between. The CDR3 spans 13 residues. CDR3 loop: CASSLGDTGELFF. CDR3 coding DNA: TGTGCCAGCAGCTTGGGGGACACCGGGGAGCTGTTTTTT.

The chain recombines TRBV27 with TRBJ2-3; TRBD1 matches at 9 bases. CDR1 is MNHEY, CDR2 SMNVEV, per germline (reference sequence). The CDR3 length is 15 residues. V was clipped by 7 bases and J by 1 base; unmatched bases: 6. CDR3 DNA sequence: TGTGCCAGCACTATGGGGGACAGGGGCACAGATACGCAGTATTTT. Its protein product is CASTMGDRGTDTQYF.

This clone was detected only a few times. The CDR3: CASSYPGQNTEAFF. The CDR3 DNA is TGCGCCAGCAGCTACCCGGGACAAAACACTGAAGCTTTCTTT. J is TRBJ1-1 and V is TRBV4-1; tentatively, D is TRBD1 (6 bases). Germline-derived CDR1 and CDR2 are MGHRA and YSYEKL. The CDR3 sequence is 14 residues long. Between the trimmed V and J ends, which lost 5 bases and 2 bases, there was a span of 12 bases.

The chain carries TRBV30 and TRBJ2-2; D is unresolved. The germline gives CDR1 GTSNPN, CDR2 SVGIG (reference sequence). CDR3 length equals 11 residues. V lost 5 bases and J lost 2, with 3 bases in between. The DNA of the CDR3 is TGTGCCTGGGAAAACACCGGGGAGCTGTTTTTT. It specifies CAWENTGELFF.

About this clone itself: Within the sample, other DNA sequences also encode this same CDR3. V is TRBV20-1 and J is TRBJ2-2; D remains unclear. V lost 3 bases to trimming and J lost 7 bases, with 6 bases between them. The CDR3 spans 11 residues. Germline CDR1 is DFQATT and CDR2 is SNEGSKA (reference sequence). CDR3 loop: CSASPGGELFF. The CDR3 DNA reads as TGCAGTGCTAGCCCGGGCGGGGAGCTGTTTTTT.

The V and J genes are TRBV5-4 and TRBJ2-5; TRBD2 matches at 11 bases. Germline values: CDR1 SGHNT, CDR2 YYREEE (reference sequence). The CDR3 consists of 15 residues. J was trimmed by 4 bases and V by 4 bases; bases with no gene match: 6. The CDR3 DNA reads TGTGCCAGCAGCCCCAATAGCGGGGGGGGAGAGACCCAGTACTTC. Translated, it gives CASSPNSGGGETQYF.

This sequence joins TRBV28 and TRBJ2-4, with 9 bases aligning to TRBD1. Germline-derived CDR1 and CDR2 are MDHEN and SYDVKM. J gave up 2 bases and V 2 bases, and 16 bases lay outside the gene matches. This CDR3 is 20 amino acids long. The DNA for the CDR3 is TGTGCCAGCAGTTTAGGATCGGGACAGGGTATCGCAAGGACCAAAAACATTCAGTACTTC. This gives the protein CASSLGSGQGIARTKNIQYF.

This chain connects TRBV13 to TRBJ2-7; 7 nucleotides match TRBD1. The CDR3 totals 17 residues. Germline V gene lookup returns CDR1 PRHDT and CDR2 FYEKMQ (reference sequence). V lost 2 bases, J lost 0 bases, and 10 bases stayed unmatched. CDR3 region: CASSLNSGGHDSYEQYF. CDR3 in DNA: TGTGCCAGCAGCTTAAACTCAGGGGGACATGACTCCTACGAGCAGTACTTC.

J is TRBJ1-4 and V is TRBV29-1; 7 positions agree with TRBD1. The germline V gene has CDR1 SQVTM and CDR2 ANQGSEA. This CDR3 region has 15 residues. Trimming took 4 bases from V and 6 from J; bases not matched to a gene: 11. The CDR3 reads CSVAGTQGKYEKLFF. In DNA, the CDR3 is TGCAGCGTTGCGGGTACACAGGGGAAATATGAAAAACTGTTTTTT.

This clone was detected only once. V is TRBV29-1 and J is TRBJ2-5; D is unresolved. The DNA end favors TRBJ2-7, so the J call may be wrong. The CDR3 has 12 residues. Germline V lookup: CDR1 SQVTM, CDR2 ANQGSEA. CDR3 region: CSVETAPYEQYF. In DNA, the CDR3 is TGCAGCGTTGAAACAGCCCCCTACGAGCAGTACTTC.

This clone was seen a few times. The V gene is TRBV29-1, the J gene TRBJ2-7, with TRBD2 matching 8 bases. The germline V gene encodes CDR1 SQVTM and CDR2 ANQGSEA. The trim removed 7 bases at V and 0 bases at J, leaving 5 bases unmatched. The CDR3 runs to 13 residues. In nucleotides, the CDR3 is TGCAGCGGGAGACTAGCGCTCTCCTACGAGCAGTACTTC. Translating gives CSGRLALSYEQYF.

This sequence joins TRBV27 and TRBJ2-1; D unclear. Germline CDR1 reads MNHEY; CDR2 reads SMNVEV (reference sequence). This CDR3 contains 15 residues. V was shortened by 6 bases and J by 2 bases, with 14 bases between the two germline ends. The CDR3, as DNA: TGTGCCAGCAGCCCACGCGGCTCGCCCTACAATGAGCAGTTCTTC. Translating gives CASSPRGSPYNEQFF.